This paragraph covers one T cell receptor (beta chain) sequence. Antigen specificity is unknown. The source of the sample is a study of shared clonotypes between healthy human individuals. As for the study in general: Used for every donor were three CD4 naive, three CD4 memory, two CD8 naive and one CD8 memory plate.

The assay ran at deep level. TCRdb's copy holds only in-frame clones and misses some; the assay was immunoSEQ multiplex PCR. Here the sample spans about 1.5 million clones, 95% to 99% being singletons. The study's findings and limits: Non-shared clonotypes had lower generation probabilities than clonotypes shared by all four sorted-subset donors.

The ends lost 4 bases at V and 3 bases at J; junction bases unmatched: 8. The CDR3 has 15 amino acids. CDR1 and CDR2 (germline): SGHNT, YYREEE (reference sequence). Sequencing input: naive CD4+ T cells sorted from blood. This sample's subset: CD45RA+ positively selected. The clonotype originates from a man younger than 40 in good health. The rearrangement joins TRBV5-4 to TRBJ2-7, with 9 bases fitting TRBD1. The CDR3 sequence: CASSHFRDRDYEQYF. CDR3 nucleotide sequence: TGTGCCAGCAGCCATTTTAGGGACAGGGACTACGAGCAGTACTTC.